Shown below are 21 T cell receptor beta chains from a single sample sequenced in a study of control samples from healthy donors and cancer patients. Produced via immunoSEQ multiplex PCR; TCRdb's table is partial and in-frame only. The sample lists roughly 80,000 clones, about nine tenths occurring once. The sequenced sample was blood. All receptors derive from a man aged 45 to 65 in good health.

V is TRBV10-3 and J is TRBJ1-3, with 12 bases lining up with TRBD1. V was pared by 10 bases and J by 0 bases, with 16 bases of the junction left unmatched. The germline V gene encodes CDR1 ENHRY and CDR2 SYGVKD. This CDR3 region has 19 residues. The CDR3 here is CATSAGTGGANYSGNTIYF. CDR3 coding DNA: TGTGCCACATCCGCCGGGACAGGGGGCGCAAACTACTCTGGAAACACCATATATTTT.

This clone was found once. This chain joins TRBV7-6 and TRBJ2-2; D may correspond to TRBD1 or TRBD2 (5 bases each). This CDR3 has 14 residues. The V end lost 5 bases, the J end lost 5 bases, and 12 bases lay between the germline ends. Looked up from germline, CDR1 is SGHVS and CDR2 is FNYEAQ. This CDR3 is CASSLNEGTGELFF. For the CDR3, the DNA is TGTGCCAGCAGCCTAAACGAGGGGACCGGGGAGCTGTTTTTT.

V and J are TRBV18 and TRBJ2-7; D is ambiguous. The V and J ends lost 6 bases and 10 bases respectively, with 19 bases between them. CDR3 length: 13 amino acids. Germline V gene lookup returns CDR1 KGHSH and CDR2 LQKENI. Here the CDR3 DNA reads TGTGCCAGCTCTCCGGCGGACCATATTCCTCAGTACTTC. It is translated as CASSPADHIPQYF.

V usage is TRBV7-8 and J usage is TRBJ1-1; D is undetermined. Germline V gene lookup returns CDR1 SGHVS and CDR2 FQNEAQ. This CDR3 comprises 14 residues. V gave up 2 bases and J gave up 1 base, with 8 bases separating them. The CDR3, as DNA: TGTGCCAGCAGCTTACCACTAGGGAACACTGAAGCTTTCTTT. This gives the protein CASSLPLGNTEAFF.

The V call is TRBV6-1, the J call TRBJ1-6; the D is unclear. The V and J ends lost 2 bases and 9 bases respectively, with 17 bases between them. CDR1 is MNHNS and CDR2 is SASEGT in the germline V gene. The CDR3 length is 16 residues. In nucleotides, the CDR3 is TGTGCCAGCAGTGAACACAGAGGGCTAGGAACTTCACCCCTCCACTTT. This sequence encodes CASSEHRGLGTSPLHF.

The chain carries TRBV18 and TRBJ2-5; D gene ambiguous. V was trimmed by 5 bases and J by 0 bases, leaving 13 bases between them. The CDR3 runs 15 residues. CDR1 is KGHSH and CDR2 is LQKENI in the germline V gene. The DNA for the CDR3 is TGTGCCAGCTCATCCTCCCGGGCGGACCAAGAGACCCAGTACTTC. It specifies CASSSSRADQETQYF.

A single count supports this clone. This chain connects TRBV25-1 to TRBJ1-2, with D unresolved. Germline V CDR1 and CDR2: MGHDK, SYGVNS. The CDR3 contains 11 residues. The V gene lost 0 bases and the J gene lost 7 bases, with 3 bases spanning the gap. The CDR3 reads CASSEYSGYTF. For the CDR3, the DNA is TGTGCCAGCAGTGAATATTCTGGCTACACCTTC.

CDR3 sequence reads: CASSTALGPHNEQFF. The CDR3, as DNA: TGCGCCAGCAGCACAGCATTGGGGCCGCACAATGAGCAGTTCTTC. The chain links TRBV5-1 to TRBJ2-1, with D possibly being TRBD1 (5 bases). Between the trimmed V and J ends, which lost 4 bases and 5 bases, there was a span of 16 bases. Germline CDR1 reads SGHRS; CDR2 reads YFSETQ. This CDR3 is built from 15 residues.

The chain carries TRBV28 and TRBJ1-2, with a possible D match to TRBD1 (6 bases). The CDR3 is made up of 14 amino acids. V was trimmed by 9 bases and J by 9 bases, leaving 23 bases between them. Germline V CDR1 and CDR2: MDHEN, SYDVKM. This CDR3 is CASTAPGHKGSYTF. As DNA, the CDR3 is TGTGCCAGTACCGCACCGGGACATAAGGGAAGCTACACCTTC.

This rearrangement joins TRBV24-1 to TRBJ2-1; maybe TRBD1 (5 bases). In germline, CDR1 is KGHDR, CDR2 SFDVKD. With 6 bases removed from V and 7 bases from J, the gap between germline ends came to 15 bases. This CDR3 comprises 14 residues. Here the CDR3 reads CATSLDTVVNEQFF. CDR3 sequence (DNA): TGTGCCACCAGTTTGGACACGGTCGTGAATGAGCAGTTCTTC.

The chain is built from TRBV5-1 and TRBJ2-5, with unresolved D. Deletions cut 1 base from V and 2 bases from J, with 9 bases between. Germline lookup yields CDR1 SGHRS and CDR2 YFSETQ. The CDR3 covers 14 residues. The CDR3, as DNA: TGCGCCAGCAGCTTGTCTCACAGTCAAGAGACCCAGTACTTC. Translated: CASSLSHSQETQYF.

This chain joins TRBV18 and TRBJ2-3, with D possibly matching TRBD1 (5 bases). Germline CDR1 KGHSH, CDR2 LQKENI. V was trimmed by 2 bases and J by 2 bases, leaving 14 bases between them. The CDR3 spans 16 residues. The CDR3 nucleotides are TGTGCCAGCTCACCAGGCCGACAGCTCAACACAGATACGCAGTATTTT. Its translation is CASSPGRQLNTDTQYF.

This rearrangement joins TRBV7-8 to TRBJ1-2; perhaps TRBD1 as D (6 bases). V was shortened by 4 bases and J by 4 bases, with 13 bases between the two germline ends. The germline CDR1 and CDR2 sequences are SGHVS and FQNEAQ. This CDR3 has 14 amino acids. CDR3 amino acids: CASSSETGPYGYTF. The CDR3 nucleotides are TGTGCCAGCAGCTCTGAAACAGGGCCCTATGGCTACACCTTC.

CDR3 residues: CASSSDYGYTF. In DNA, the CDR3 is TGTGCCAGCAGCTCGGACTATGGCTACACCTTC. This chain links TRBV7-9 with TRBJ1-2; D not certain. Germline V gives CDR1 SEHNR, CDR2 FQNEAQ (reference sequence). Trimming left V 4 bases short and J 3 bases short, with 3 bases between. The CDR3 is made up of 11 amino acids.

The CDR3 DNA is TGCGCCAGCAGCCTTAGACACCCTAACACTGAAGCTTTCTTT. This encodes CASSLRHPNTEAFF. The rearrangement links TRBV5-1 to TRBJ1-1, with D unclear. Germline-derived CDR1 and CDR2 are SGHRS and YFSETQ. The CDR3 totals 14 residues. V was clipped by 4 bases and J by 2 bases, with 12 bases between them.

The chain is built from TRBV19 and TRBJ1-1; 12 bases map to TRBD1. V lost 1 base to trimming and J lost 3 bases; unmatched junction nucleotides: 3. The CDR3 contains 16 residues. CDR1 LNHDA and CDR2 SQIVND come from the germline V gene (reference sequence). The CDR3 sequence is CASSIGGQGAYTEAFF. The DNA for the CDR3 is TGTGCCAGTAGTATAGGGGGACAGGGGGCTTACACTGAAGCTTTCTTT.

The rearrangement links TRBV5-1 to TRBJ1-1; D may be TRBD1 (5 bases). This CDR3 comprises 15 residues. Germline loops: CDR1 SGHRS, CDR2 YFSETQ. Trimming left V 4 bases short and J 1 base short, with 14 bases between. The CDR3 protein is CASSPWGKGNTEAFF. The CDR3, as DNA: TGCGCCAGCAGCCCGTGGGGGAAGGGGAACACTGAAGCTTTCTTT.

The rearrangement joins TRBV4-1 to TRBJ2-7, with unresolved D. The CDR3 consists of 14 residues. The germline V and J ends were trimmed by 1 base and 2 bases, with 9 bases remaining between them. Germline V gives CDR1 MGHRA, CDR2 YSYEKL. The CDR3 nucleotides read TGCGCCAGCAGCCAAGCAGGCATCGCCTACGAGCAGTACTTC. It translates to CASSQAGIAYEQYF.

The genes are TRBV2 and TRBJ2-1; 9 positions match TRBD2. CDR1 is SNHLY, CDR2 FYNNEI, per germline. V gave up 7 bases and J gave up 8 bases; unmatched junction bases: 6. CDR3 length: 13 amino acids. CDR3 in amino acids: CASTGGGADEQFF. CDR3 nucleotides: TGTGCCAGCACCGGCGGGGGGGCCGATGAGCAGTTCTTC.

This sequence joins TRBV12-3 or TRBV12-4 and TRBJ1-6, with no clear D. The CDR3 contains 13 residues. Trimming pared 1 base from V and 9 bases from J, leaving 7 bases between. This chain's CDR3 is CASSLGGGSPLHF. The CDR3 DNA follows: TGTGCCAGCAGTTTAGGTGGAGGTTCACCCCTCCACTTT.

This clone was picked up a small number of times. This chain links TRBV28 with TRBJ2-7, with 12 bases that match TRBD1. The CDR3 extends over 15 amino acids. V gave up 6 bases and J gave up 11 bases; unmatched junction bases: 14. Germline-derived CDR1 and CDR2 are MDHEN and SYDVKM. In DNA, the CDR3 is TGTGCCAGCAGGAGACCGGGACAGGGGGCCGAGTTGGAGTACTTC. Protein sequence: CASRRPGQGAELEYF.